This entry lists 11 T cell receptor beta chains sequenced from one sample in a study of cytomegalovirus exposure and HLA in healthy donors. Profiling relied on immunoSEQ multiplex PCR, and the TCRdb table lists in-frame clones only, not all of them. The data show some 170,000 clones, roughly nine tenths seen once. Specimen: PBMCs. These receptors came from a young man in good health and CMV-seropositive.

V is TRBV7-3 and J is TRBJ2-7; 9 nucleotides agree with TRBD1. The CDR3 sequence is 13 residues long. The ends lost 4 bases at V and 4 bases at J; junction bases unmatched: 2. Germline-derived CDR1 and CDR2 are SGHTA and FQGTGA. The CDR3 DNA reads as TGTGCCAGCAGCTCGACAGGGGGATACGAGCAGTACTTC. Translated, it gives CASSSTGGYEQYF.

This rearrangement joins TRBV7-2 to TRBJ2-7, with 13 positions matching TRBD2. The V gene end was trimmed by 0 bases and the J gene end by 1 base; junction bases not matched to a gene: 3. The CDR3 extends over 17 amino acids. Germline-derived CDR1 and CDR2 are SGHTA and FQGNSA. CDR3 coding DNA: TGTGCCAGCAGCTTAGCACGACTAGCGGGAGGTTCCTACGAGCAGTACTTC. Translation gives CASSLARLAGGSYEQYF. Complete variable domain (other parts from reference TRBV7-2 and TRBJ2-7): GAGVSQSPSNKVTEKGKDVELRCDPISGHTALYWYRQSLGQGLEFLIYFQGNSAPDKSGLPSDRFSAERTGGSVSTLTIQRTQQEDSAVYLCASSLARLAGGSYEQYFGPGTRLTVT.

V usage is TRBV27 and J usage is TRBJ2-2, with D tentatively TRBD2 (5 bases). This CDR3 spans 12 amino acids. The germline V gene has CDR1 MNHEY and CDR2 SMNVEV (reference sequence). Trimming removed 6 bases at V and 8 bases at J, with 10 bases between. CDR3 bases: TGTGCCAGCAGGGGGTGGACTGGGGAGCTGTTTTTT. Encoded protein: CASRGWTGELFF.

The rearrangement joins TRBV12-2 to TRBJ2-3; the table's D call of TRBD2 was not tested on the DNA. TRBV12-2 is labeled a pseudogene. The CDR3 sequence is 16 residues long. The CDR3 DNA sequence: TGTGCAAGTCGCTTAGGGAGGCGGTCGGAAACAGATACGCAGTATTTT. This gives the protein CASRLGRRSETDTQYF.

The rearrangement links TRBV5-6 to TRBJ1-4; 8 bases map to TRBD1. V lost 4 bases to trimming and J lost 11 bases; unmatched junction nucleotides: 7. This CDR3 region has 13 residues. The germline CDR1 and CDR2 sequences are SGHDT and YYEEEE. CDR3 in amino acids: CASSARTGLKLFF. The CDR3 DNA is TGTGCCAGCAGCGCCAGGACAGGGTTGAAACTGTTTTTT.

This chain joins TRBV9 and TRBJ2-7, with D uncertain. The germline V and J ends were trimmed by 4 bases and 3 bases, with 14 bases remaining between them. The CDR3 consists of 14 residues. Germline V gene data show CDR1 as SGDLS and CDR2 as YYNGEE. The CDR3: CASSMTPQNYEQYF. Written as DNA, the CDR3 is TGTGCCAGCAGCATGACACCACAGAACTACGAGCAGTACTTC.

This chain joins TRBV19 and TRBJ1-5, with 12 nucleotides matching TRBD1. The CDR3 sequence is 16 residues long. Germline loops: CDR1 LNHDA, CDR2 SQIVND (reference sequence). The V segment lost 6 bases and the J segment 7 bases; nucleotides outside the gene matches: 10. The CDR3 DNA sequence: TGTGCCAGTAGGGGGGACAGGGGGCGAAAACGACAGCCCCAGCATTTT. This sequence encodes CASRGDRGRKRQPQHF.

V and J are TRBV20-1 and TRBJ1-2, with D tentatively TRBD1 (5 bases). The CDR3 is 11 amino acids. Trimming cost V 6 bases and J 7 bases, with 12 bases left between them. The germline gives CDR1 DFQATT, CDR2 SNEGSKA (reference sequence). CDR3 sequence (DNA): TGCAGTGCCGCGGGGGAAGTTGGCTACACCTTC. Translated, it gives CSAAGEVGYTF.

The chain employs TRBV7-3 and TRBJ2-1; 8 bases are shared with TRBD2. The germline V gene has CDR1 SGHTA and CDR2 FQGTGA. V lost 5 bases, J lost 5 bases, and 5 bases stayed unmatched. The CDR3 runs 14 residues. CDR3 nucleotide sequence: TGTGCCAGCAGCGTCCGGGGGGGAAACAATGAGCAGTTCTTC. The encoded protein is CASSVRGGNNEQFF.

V is TRBV19 and J is TRBJ2-1; 9 nucleotides agree with TRBD2. V shed 5 bases and J 7 bases; nucleotides not matched to a gene: 9. Germline CDR1 and CDR2: LNHDA and SQIVND (reference sequence). This CDR3 is 15 amino acids long. The CDR3 loop is CASSPRGGFGNEQFF. The CDR3 region has the DNA TGTGCCAGTAGTCCGCGGGGGGGCTTCGGGAATGAGCAGTTCTTC.

V gene TRBV5-3 combines with J gene TRBJ2-1; no clear D gene. TRBV5-3 is noted as an ORF with a role that remains uncertain. There are 15 residues in the CDR3. V was cut by 0 bases and J by 2 bases, with 9 bases left in between. CDR3 amino acids: CARSLVAAAYNEQFF. CDR3 in DNA: TGTGCCAGAAGCTTGGTGGCGGCTGCCTACAATGAGCAGTTCTTC.